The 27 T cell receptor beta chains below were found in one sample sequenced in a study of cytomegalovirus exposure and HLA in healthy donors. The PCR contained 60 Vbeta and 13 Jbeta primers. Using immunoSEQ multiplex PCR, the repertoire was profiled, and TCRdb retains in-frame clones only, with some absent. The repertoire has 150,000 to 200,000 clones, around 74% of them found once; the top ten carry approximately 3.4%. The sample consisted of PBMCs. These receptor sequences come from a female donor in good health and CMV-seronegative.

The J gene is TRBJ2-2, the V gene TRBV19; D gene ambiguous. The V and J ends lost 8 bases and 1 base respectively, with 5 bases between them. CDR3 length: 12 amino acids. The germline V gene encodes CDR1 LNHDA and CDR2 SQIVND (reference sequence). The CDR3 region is CASCQNTGELFF. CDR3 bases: TGTGCCAGTTGTCAGAACACCGGGGAGCTGTTTTTT.

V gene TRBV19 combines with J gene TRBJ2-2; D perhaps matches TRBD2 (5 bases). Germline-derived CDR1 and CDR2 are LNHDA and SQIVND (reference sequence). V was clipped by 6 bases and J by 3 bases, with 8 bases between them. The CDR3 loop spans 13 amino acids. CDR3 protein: CASSPGYTGELFF. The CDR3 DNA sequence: TGTGCCAGTAGCCCGGGGTACACCGGGGAGCTGTTTTTT.

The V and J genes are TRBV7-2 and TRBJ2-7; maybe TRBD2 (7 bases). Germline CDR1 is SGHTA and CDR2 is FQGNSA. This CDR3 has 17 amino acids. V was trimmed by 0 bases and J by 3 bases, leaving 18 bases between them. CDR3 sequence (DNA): TGTGCCAGCAGCTTAGCTCGATTAGGGGGGGTAGGCTACGAGCAGTACTTC. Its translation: CASSLARLGGVGYEQYF.

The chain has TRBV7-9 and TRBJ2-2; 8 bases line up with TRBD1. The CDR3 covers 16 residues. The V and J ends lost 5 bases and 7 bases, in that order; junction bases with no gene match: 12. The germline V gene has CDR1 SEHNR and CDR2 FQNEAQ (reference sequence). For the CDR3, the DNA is TGTGCCAGCAGCCTTATCAGGGGGCCCGCCGTCGGGGAGCTGTTTTTT. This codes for CASSLIRGPAVGELFF.

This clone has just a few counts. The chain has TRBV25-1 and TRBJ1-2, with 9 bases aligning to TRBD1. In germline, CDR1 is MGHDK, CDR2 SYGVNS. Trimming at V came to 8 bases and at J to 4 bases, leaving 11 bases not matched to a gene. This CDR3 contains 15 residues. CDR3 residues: CASRGLGQGGYGYTF. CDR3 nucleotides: TGTGCCAGCCGGGGCCTGGGACAGGGAGGCTATGGCTACACCTTC.

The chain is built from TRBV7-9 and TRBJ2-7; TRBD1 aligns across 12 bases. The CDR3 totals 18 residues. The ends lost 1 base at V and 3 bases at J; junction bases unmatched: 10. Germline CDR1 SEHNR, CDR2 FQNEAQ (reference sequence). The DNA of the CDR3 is TGTGCCAGCAGCTTAGAAGGGACAGGGGGCCCCACTTTCTACGAGCAGTACTTC. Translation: CASSLEGTGGPTFYEQYF.

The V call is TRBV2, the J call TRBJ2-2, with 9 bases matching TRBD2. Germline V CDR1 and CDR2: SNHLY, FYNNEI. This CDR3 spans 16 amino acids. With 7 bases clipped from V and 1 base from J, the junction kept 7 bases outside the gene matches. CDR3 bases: TGTGCCAGCATTCCAGCGGGGGGTATGAACACCGGGGAGCTGTTTTTT. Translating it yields CASIPAGGMNTGELFF.

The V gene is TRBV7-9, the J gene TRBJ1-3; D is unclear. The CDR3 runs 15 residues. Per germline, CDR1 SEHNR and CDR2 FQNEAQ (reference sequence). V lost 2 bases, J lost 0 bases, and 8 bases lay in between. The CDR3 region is CASSLLATSGNTIYF. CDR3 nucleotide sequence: TGTGCCAGCAGCTTATTAGCCACCTCTGGAAACACCATATATTTT.

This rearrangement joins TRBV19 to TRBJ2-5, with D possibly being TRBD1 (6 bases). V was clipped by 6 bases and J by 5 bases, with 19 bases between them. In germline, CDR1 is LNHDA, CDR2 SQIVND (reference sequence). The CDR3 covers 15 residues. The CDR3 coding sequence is TGTGCCAGTAGCCTACAACCCGGGACAACTGAGACCCAGTACTTC. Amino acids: CASSLQPGTTETQYF.

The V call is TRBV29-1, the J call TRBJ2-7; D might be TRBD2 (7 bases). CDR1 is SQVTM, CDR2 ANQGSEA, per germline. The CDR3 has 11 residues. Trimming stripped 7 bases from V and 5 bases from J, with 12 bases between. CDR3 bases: TGCAGCGGGGGGGGACACCACGAGCAGTACTTC. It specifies CSGGGHHEQYF.

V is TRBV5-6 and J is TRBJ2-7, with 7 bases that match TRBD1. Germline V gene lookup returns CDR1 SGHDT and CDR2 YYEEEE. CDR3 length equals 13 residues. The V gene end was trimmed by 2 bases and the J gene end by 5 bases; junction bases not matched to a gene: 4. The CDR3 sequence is CASSFDREHEQYF. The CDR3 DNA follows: TGTGCCAGCAGCTTCGACAGGGAGCACGAGCAGTACTTC.

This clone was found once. CDR3 in amino acids: CASGLVQEEAFF. The CDR3 DNA sequence: TGTGCTAGTGGTTTGGTACAGGAGGAAGCTTTCTTT. The rearrangement joins TRBV12-5 to TRBJ1-1; possibly TRBD1 for D (5 bases). The CDR3 extends over 12 amino acids. CDR1 and CDR2 from the germline V gene are LGHNT and FRNRAP. Trimming left V 0 bases short and J 8 bases short, with 7 bases between.

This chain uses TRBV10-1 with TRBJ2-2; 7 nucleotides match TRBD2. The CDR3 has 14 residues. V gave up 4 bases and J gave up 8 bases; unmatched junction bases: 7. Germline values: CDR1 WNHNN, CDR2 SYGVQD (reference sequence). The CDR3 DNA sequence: TGCGCCAGCAGTGCGTCCCGGCGGGAGGGGGAGCTGTTTTTT. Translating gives CASSASRREGELFF.

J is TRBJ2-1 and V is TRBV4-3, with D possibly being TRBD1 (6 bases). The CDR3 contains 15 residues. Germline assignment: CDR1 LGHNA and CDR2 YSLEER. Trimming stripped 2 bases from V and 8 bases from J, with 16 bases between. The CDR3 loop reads CASSQLSRGGDEQFF. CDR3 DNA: TGCGCCAGCAGCCAATTGTCCAGGGGTGGTGATGAGCAGTTCTTC.

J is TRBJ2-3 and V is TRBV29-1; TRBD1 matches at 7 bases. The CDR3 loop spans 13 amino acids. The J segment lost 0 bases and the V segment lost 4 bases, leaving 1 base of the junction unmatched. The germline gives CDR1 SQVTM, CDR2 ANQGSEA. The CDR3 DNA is TGCAGCGTTGGGACAGGTAGCACAGATACGCAGTATTTT. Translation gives CSVGTGSTDTQYF.

The CDR3 DNA reads TGTGCCTGGAGCCGACAGGCCCTAGCTAACTATGGCTACACCTTC. Its translation: CAWSRQALANYGYTF. The chain combines TRBV30 with TRBJ1-2; a possible D gene is TRBD1 (6 bases). This CDR3 has 15 amino acids. Germline values: CDR1 GTSNPN, CDR2 SVGIG (reference sequence). V was trimmed by 3 bases and J by 0 bases, leaving 14 bases between them.

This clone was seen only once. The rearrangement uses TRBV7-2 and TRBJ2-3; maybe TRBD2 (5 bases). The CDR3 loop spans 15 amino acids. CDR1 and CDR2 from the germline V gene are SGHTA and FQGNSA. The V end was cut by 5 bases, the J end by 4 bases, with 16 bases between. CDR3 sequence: CASSLSTGWADTQYF. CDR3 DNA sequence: TGTGCCAGCAGCCTAAGTACGGGGTGGGCAGATACGCAGTATTTT.

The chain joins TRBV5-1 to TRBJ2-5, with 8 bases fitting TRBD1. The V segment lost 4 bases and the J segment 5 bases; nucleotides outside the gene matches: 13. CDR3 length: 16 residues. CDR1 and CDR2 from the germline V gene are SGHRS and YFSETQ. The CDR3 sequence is CASSQGQASLWETQYF. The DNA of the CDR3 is TGCGCCAGCAGCCAGGGACAGGCGTCGTTGTGGGAGACCCAGTACTTC.

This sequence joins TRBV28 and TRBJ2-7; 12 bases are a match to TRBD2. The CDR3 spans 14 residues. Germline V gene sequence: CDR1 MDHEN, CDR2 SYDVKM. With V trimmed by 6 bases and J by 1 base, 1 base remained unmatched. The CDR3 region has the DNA TGTGCCAGCAGCCTAGCGGGGGGGTCCTACGAGCAGTACTTC. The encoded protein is CASSLAGGSYEQYF.

CDR3 region: CASRGDRDPIRIRLSSYNSPLHF. The CDR3 nucleotides read TGTGCCAGCAGGGGGGACAGGGATCCTATTCGTATACGGCTGAGCTCCTATAATTCACCCCTCCACTTT. V usage is TRBV2 and J usage is TRBJ1-6; TRBD1 agrees at 9 bases. Germline CDR1 reads SNHLY; CDR2 reads FYNNEI. V gave up 6 bases and J gave up 0 bases; unmatched junction bases: 24. The CDR3 consists of 23 residues.

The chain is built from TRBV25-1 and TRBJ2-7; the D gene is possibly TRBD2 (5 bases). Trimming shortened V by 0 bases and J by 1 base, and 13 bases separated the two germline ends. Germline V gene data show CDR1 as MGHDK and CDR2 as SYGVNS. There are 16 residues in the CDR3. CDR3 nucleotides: TGTGCCAGCAGTGAATATGGGAGAACGAATTCCTACGAGCAGTACTTC. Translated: CASSEYGRTNSYEQYF.

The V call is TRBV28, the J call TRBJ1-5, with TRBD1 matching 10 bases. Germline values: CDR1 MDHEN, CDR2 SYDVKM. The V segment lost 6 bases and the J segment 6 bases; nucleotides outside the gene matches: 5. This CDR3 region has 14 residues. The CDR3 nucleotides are TGTGCCAGCAGCCGAGACAGGGGGCGTCAGCCCCAGCATTTT. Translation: CASSRDRGRQPQHF.

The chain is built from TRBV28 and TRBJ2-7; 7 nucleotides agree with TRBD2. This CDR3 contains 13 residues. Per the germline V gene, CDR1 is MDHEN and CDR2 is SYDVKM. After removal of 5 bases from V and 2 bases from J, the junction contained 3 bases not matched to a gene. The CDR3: CASSPSGPYEQYF. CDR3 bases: TGTGCCAGCAGTCCTAGCGGTCCCTACGAGCAGTACTTC.

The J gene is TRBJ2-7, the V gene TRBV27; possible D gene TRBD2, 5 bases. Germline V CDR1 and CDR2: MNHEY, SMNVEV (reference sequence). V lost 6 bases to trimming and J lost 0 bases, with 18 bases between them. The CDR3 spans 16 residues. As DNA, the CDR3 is TGTGCCAGCAGCCGCGGACTTCCTCAGAGCTCCTACGAGCAGTACTTC. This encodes CASSRGLPQSSYEQYF.

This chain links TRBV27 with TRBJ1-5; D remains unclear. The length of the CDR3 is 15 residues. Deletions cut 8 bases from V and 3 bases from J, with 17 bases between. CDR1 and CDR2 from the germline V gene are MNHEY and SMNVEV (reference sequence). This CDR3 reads CASGTRMGVNQPQHF. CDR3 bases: TGTGCCAGCGGAACAAGGATGGGCGTCAATCAGCCCCAGCATTTT.

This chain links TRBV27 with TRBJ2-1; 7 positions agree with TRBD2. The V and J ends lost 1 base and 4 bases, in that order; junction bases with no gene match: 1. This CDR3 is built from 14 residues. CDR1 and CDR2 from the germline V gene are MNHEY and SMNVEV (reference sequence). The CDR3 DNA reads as TGTGCCAGCAGTTTATGGGGAGGGTACAATGAGCAGTTCTTC. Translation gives CASSLWGGYNEQFF.

DNA of the CDR3: TGTGCCAGCAGGCCAACTAGCGGGATAATCAATGAGCAGTTCTTC. Its protein is CASRPTSGIINEQFF. The chain joins TRBV28 to TRBJ2-1; 10 bases line up with TRBD2. The CDR3 extends over 15 amino acids. Germline CDR1 reads MDHEN; CDR2 reads SYDVKM. V lost 6 bases and J lost 6; bases outside the gene matches: 8. Full variable domain (outside the CDR3, taken from reference TRBV28 and TRBJ2-1): DVKVTQSSRYLVKRTGEKVFLECVQDMDHENMFWYRQDPGLGLRLIYFSYDVKMKEKGDIPEGYSVSREKKERFSLILESASTNQTSMYLCASRPTSGIINEQFFGPGTRLTVL.